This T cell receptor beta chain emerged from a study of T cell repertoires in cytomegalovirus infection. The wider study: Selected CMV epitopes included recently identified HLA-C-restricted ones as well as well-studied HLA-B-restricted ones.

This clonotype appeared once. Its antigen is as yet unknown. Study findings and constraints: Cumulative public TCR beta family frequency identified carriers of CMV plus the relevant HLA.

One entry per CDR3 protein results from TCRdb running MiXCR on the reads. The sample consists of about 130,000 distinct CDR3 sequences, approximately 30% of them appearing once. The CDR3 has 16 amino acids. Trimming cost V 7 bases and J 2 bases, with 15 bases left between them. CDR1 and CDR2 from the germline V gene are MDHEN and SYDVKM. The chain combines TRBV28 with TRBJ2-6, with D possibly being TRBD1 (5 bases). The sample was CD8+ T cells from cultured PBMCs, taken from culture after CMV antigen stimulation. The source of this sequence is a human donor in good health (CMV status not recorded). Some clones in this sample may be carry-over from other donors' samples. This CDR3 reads CASTQPRVPGANVLTF. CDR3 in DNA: TGTGCCAGCACCCAACCCAGGGTTCCTGGGGCCAACGTCCTGACTTTC.